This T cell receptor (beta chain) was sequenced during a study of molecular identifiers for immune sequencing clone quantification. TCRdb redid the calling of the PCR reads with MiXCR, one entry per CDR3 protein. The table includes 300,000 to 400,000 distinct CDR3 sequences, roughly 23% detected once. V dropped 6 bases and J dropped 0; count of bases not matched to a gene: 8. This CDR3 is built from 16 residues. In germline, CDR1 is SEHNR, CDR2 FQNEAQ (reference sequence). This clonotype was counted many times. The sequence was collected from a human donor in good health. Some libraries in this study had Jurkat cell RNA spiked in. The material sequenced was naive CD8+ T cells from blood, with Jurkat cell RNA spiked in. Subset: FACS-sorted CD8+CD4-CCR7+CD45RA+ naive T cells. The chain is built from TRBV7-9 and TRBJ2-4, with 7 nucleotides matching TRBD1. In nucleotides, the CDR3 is TGTGCCAGCAGTACCGGACAGGCGACAGCCAAAAACATTCAGTACTTC. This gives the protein CASSTGQATAKNIQYF.